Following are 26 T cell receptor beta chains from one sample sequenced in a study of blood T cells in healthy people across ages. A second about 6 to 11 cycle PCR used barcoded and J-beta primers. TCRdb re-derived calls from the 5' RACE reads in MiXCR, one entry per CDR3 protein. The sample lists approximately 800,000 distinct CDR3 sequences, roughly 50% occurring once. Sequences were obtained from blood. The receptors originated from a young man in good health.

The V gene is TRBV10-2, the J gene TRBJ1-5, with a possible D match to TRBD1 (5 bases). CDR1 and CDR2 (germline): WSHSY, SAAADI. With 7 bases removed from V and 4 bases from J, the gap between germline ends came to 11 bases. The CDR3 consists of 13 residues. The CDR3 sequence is CASKGTQNQPQHF. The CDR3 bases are TGCGCCAGCAAGGGGACGCAGAATCAGCCCCAGCATTTT.

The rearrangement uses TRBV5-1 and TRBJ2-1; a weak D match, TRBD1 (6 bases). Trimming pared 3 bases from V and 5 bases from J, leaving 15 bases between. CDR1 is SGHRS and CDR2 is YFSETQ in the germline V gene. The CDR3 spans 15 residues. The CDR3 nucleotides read TGCGCCAGCAGCTGGTCAGGGGCGCAGGACAATGAGCAGTTCTTC. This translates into CASSWSGAQDNEQFF. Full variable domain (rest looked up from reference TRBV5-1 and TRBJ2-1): KAGVTQTPRYLIKTRGQQVTLSCSPISGHRSVSWYQQTPGQGLQFLFEYFSETQRNKGNFPGRFSGRQFSNSRSEMNVSTLELGDSALYLCASSWSGAQDNEQFFGPGTRLTVL.

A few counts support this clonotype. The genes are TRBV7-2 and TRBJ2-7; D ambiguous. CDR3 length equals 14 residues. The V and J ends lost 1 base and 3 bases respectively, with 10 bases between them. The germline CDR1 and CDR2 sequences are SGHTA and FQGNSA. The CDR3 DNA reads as TGTGCCAGCAGCTTAGTTCCGGATAACTACGAGCAGTACTTC. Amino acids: CASSLVPDNYEQYF.

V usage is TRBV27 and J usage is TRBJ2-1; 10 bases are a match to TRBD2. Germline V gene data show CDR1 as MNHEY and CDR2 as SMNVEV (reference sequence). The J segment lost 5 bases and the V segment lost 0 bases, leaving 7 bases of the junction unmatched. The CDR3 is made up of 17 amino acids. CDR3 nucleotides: TGTGCCAGCAGTTTATCGATAGCGGGAGGTGGCCACAATGAGCAGTTCTTC. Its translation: CASSLSIAGGGHNEQFF.

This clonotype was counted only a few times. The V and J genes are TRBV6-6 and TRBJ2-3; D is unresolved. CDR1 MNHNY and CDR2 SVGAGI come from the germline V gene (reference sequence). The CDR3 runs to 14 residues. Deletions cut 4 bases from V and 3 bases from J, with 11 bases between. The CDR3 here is CASSSPLSTDTQYF. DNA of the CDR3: TGTGCCAGCAGTTCGCCGTTGAGTACAGATACGCAGTATTTT.

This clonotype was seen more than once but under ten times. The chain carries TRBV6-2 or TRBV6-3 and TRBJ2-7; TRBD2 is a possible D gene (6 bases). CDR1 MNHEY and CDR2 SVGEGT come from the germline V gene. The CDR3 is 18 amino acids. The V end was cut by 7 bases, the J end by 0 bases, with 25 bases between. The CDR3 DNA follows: TGTGCCAGCAATCAGGCGGGACGACGGCCGTCGAGCTCCTACGAGCAGTACTTC. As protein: CASNQAGRRPSSSYEQYF.

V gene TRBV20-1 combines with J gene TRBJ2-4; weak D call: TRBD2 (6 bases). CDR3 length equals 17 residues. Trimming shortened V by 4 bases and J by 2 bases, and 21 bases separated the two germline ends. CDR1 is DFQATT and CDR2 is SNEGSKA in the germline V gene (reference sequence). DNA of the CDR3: TGCAGTGCTATGACCGCTTCGGAGGGAGGAACCAAAAACATTCAGTACTTC. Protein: CSAMTASEGGTKNIQYF.

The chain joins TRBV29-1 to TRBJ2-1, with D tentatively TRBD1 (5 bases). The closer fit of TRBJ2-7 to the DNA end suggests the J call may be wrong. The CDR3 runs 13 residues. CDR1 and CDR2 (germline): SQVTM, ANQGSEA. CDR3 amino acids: CSPTGASGQEQYF. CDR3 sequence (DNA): TGCAGCCCGACTGGGGCCTCAGGTCAGGAGCAGTACTTC.

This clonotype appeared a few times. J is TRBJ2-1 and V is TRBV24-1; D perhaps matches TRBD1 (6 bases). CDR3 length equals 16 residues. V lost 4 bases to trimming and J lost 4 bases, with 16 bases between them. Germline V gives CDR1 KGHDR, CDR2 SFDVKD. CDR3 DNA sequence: TGTGCCACCAGTGACCACGGACAGACAGCGTACAATGAGCAGTTCTTC. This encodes CATSDHGQTAYNEQFF.

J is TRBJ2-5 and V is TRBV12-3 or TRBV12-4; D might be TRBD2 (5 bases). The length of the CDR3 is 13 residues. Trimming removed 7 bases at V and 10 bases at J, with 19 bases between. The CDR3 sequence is CASTLDGVRIQYF. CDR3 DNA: TGTGCCAGCACTCTCGACGGGGTAAGGATCCAGTACTTC.

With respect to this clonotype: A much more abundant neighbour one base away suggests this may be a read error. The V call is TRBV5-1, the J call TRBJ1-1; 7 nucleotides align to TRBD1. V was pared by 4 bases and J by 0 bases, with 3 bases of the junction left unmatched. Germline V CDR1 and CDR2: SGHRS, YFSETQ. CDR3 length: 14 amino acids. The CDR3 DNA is TGCGCCAGCAGCGTGGGACAGATGAACACTGAAGCTTTCTTT. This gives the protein CASSVGQMNTEAFF.

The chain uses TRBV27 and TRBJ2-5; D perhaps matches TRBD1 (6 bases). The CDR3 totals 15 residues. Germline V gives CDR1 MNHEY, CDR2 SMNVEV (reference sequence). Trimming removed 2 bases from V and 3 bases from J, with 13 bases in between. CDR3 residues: CASSLARGREETQYF. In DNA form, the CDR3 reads TGTGCCAGCAGTTTAGCCAGGGGTAGAGAAGAGACCCAGTACTTC.

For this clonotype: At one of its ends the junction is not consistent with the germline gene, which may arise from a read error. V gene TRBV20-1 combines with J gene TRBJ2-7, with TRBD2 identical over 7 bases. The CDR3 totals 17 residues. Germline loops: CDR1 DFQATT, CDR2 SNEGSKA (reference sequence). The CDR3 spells CSAPGIWASGGTYEQYF. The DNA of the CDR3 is TGCAGTGCTCCCGGAATTTGGGCTAGCGGAGGAACCTATGAGCAGTACTTC.

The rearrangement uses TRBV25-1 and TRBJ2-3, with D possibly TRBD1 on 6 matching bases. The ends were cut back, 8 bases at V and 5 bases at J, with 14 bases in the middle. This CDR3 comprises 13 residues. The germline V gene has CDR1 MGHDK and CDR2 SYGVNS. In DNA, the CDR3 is TGTGCCAGCTACTACCAGGGGAAAGATACGCAGTATTTT. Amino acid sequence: CASYYQGKDTQYF. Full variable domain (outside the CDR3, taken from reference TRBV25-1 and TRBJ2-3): EADIYQTPRYLVIGTGKKITLECSQTMGHDKMYWYQQDPGMELHLIHYSYGVNSTEKGDLSSESTVSRIRTEHFPLTLESARPSHTSQYLCASYYQGKDTQYFGPGTRLTVL.

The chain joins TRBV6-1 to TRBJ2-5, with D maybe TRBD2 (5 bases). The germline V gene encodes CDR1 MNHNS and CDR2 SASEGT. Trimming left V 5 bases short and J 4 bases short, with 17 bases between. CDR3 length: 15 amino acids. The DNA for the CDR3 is TGTGCCAGCAGTTTACTGGCCAGCGAGGGAGAGACCCAGTACTTC. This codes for CASSLLASEGETQYF.

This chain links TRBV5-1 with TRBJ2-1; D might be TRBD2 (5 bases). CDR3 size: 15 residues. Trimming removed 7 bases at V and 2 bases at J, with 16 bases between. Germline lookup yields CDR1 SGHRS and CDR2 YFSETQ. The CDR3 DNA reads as TGCGCCAGCGGAAGCGAGCGGAATACCTACAATGAGCAGTTCTTC. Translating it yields CASGSERNTYNEQFF.

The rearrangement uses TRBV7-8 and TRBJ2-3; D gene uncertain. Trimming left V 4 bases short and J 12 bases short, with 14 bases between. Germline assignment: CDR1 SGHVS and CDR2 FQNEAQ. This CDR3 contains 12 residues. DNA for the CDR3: TGTGCCAGCAGCTCCTTAGGTTGGGAACAGTATTTT. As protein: CASSSLGWEQYF.

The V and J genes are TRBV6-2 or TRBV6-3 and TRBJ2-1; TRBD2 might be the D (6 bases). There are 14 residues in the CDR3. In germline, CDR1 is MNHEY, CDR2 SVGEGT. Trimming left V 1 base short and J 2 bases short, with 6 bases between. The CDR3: CASSYWGAYNEQFF. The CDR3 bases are TGTGCCAGCAGTTACTGGGGGGCCTACAATGAGCAGTTCTTC.

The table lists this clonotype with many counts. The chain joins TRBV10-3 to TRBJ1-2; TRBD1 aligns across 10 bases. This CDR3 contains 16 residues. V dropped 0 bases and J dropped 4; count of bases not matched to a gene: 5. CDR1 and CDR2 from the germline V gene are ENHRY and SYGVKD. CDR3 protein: CAISESRGQGTYGYTF. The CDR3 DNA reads TGTGCCATCAGTGAGTCGAGGGGACAGGGGACCTATGGCTACACCTTC.

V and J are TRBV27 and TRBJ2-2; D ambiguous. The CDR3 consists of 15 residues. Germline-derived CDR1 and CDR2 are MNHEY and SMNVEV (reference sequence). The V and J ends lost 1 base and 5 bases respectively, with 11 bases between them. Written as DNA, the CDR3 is TGTGCCAGCAGTTTATTAGCCTTGGCGACCGGGGAGCTGTTTTTT. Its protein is CASSLLALATGELFF.

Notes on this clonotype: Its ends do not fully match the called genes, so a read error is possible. The CDR3 spells CASSDTLGGHTEAFF. CDR3 in DNA: TGTGCCAGCAGCGATACCTTGGGCGGGCACACTGAGGCTTTCTTT. J is TRBJ1-1 and V is TRBV6-6; D is ambiguous. Germline V lookup: CDR1 MNHNY, CDR2 SVGAGI (reference sequence). This CDR3 region has 15 residues.

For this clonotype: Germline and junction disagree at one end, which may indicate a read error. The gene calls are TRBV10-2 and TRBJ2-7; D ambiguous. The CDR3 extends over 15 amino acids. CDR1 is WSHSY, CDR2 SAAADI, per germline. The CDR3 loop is CASSASPRGTYEQYF. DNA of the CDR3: TGCGCCAGCAGTGCCTCCCCGAGAGGCACCTACGAGCAGTACTTT.

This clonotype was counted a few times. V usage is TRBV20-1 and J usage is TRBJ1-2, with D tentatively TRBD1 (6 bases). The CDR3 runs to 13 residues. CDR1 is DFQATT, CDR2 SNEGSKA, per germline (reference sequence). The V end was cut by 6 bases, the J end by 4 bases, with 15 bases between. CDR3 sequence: CSARKQGAYGYTF. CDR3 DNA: TGCAGTGCAAGAAAACAGGGAGCCTATGGCTACACCTTC.

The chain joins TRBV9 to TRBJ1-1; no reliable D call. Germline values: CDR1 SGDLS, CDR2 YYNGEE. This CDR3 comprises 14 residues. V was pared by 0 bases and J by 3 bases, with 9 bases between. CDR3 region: CASSVEAVDTEAFF. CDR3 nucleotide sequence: TGTGCCAGCAGCGTAGAGGCGGTTGACACTGAAGCTTTCTTT.

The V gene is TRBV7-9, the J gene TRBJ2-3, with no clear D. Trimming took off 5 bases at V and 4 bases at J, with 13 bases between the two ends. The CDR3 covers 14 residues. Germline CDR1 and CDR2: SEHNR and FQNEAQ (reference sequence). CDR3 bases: TGTGCCAGCAGCGTAGAGGAAACCGCAGATACGCAGTATTTT. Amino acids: CASSVEETADTQYF. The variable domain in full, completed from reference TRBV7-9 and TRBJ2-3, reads DTGVSQNPRHKITKRGQNVTFRCDPISEHNRLYWYRQTLGQGPEFLTYFQNEAQLEKSRLLSDRFSAERPKGSFSTLEIQRTEQGDSAMYLCASSVEETADTQYFGPGTRLTVL.

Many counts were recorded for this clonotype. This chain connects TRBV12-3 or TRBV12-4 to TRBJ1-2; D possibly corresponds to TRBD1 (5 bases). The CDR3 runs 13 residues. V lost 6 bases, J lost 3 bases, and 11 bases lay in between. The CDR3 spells CASRATAHYGYTF. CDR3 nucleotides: TGTGCCAGCAGGGCGACAGCCCACTATGGCTACACCTTC.